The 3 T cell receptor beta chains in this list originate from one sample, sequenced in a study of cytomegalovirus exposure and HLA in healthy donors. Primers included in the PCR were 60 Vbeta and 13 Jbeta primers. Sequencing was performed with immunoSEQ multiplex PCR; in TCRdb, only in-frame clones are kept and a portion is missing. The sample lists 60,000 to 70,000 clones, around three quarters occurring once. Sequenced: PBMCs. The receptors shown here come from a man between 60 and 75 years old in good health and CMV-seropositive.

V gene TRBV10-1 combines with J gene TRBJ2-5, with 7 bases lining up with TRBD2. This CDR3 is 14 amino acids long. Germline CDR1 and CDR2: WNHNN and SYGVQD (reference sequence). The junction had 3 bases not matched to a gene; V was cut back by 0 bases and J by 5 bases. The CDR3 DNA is TGCGCCAGCAGTGAGTCGGGGGGGTTTGAGACCCAGTACTTC. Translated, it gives CASSESGGFETQYF.

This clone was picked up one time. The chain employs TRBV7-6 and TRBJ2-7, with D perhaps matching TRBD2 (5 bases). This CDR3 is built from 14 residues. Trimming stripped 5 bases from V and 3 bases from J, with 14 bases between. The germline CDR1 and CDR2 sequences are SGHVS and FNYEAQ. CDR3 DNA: TGTGCCAGCAGCCTTATCGGACTCAACTACGAGCAGTACTTC. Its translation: CASSLIGLNYEQYF.

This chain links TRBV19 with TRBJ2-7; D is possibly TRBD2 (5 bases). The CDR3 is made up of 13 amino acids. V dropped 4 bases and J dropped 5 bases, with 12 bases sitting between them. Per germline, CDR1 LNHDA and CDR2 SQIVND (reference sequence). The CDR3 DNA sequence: TGTGCCAGTAGTAGTGGAGGTCGCAACGAGCAGTACTTC. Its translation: CASSSGGRNEQYF.